The clone carrying this TCR beta chain was recorded many times. Its antigen is as yet unknown. This entry belongs to a study of Graves' ophthalmopathy and Graves' hyperthyroidism. Study background: Researchers classed hyperthyroidism as stable given no ophthalmopathy within 18 months of follow-up.

The CDR3 contains 15 residues. Germline trimming cut 5 bases from V and 5 bases from J; bases unmatched to any gene: 9. Looked up from germline, CDR1 is SEHNR and CDR2 is FQNEAQ (reference sequence). General study points: Appearing in blood as well were most expanded thyroid clonotypes above 0.001 frequency.

Patients in the hyperthyroidism group, adults aged 18 to 65, were newly diagnosed, under 2 months' duration. Other autoimmune diseases, uncontrolled infections, pregnancy and lactation each led to patient exclusion. RNA transcripts were the template, and TCR beta CDR3 regions were amplified from them. RT-PCR was first run with HTBI primers, then multiplex PCR in a second round. TCRdb reprocessed the multiplex PCR reads with MiXCR, giving one entry per CDR3 protein. Among roughly 1.1 million distinct CDR3 sequences, around a third were seen once, and the ten largest hold 11%. This TCR came from an adult man with Graves' hyperthyroidism. Source material: peripheral blood or thyroid tissue (not recorded which). The chain employs TRBV7-9 and TRBJ2-7; TRBD2 matches at 10 bases. CDR3 nucleotide sequence: TGTGCCAGCAGCACAAGCGGGGGGGTCTTCAACGAGCAGTACTTC. Protein product: CASSTSGGVFNEQYF.